The 27 T cell receptor beta chains in this list originate from one sample, sequenced in a study of memory CD4+ T cells and cytomegalovirus serostatus. Single viable CD3+CD4+CD8-CD45RO+ cells were sorted as the memory CD4+ T cells. Sequencing used immunoSEQ multiplex PCR; TCRdb keeps in-frame clones, though not all of them. Among approximately 61,000 clones listed, about three quarters were seen once. Sequenced: memory CD4+ T cells from blood. The receptors were sampled from an adult in good health and CMV-seronegative. Some clones in this sample may be carry-over from other donors' samples.

In this sample, this clone turned up once. The genes are TRBV27 and TRBJ2-2; 9 bases fit TRBD2. The J segment lost 4 bases and the V segment lost 6 bases, leaving 6 bases of the junction unmatched. This CDR3 is 15 amino acids long. From germline, CDR1 is MNHEY and CDR2 SMNVEV (reference sequence). CDR3 sequence (DNA): TGTGCCAGCAGGAATCTAGCGGGGCGCACCGGGGAGCTGTTTTTT. Encoded protein: CASRNLAGRTGELFF.

V and J are TRBV29-1 and TRBJ1-4; D remains unclear. Germline V lookup: CDR1 SQVTM, CDR2 ANQGSEA. The CDR3 has 11 residues. V gave up 5 bases and J gave up 8 bases, with 9 bases separating them. CDR3 protein: CSVLQGEKLFF. Written as DNA, the CDR3 is TGCAGCGTTTTACAAGGAGAAAAACTGTTTTTT.

This chain connects TRBV27 to TRBJ2-2, with unresolved D. In germline, CDR1 is MNHEY, CDR2 SMNVEV (reference sequence). V dropped 5 bases and J dropped 7 bases, with 8 bases sitting between them. There are 12 residues in the CDR3. CDR3 sequence reads: CASSPLIGELFF. CDR3 DNA sequence: TGTGCCAGCAGTCCATTAATCGGGGAGCTGTTTTTT.

The rearrangement joins TRBV6-5 to TRBJ2-5, with unresolved D. The germline V gene has CDR1 MNHEY and CDR2 SVGAGI. Trimming removed 0 bases from V and 0 bases from J, with 11 bases in between. The CDR3 is 16 amino acids. DNA for the CDR3: TGTGCCAGCAGTTACTCGTTTTCCCTGTACCAAGAGACCCAGTACTTC. The encoded protein is CASSYSFSLYQETQYF.

V usage is TRBV11-2 and J usage is TRBJ2-5; 7 nucleotides match TRBD2. The junction had 13 bases not matched to a gene; V was cut back by 5 bases and J by 1 base. CDR1 SGHAT and CDR2 FQNNGV come from the germline V gene. The CDR3 runs to 17 residues. The CDR3 DNA is TGTGCCAGCAGCCCGTCCGGCGGGTGGGGGGGCCAAGAGACCCAGTACTTC. Translation gives CASSPSGGWGGQETQYF.

This clone was counted between two and nine times. The V gene is TRBV29-1, the J gene TRBJ2-7, with D unresolved. The CDR3 length is 12 residues. The V and J ends lost 3 bases and 1 base respectively, with 7 bases between them. Germline V gene data show CDR1 as SQVTM and CDR2 as ANQGSEA. The CDR3, as DNA: TGCAGCGTTGAGGGCTTATCCTACGAGCAGTACTTC. Its protein is CSVEGLSYEQYF.

The rearrangement uses TRBV5-1 and TRBJ2-4; D remains ambiguous. The CDR3 covers 10 residues. In germline, CDR1 is SGHRS, CDR2 YFSETQ. The V and J ends lost 9 bases and 8 bases respectively, with 9 bases between them. This chain's CDR3 is CATPPHIQYF. The CDR3 nucleotides read TGCGCCACCCCACCCCACATTCAGTACTTC.

CDR3 coding DNA: TGTGCCAGCAGCCCCTTTAGCGGGAGAGTCGGGATCACAGATACGCAGTATTTT. Amino acids: CASSPFSGRVGITDTQYF. V usage is TRBV5-4 and J usage is TRBJ2-3, with 9 bases that match TRBD2. Germline lookup yields CDR1 SGHNT and CDR2 YYREEE (reference sequence). The ends lost 4 bases at V and 2 bases at J; junction bases unmatched: 14. The CDR3 is 18 amino acids. The complete variable domain, with remaining parts taken from reference TRBV5-4 and TRBJ2-3, reads ETGVTQSPTHLIKTRGQQVTLRCSSQSGHNTVSWYQQALGQGPQFIFQYYREEENGRGNFPPRFSGLQFPNYSSELNVNALELDDSALYLCASSPFSGRVGITDTQYFGPGTRLTVL.

This rearrangement joins TRBV14 to TRBJ2-6; 10 bases map to TRBD1. There are 18 residues in the CDR3. Per germline, CDR1 SGHDN and CDR2 FVKESK. Trimming at V came to 8 bases and at J to 4 bases, leaving 14 bases not matched to a gene. The CDR3 nucleotides read TGTGCCAGCTACGCGGGTCGACAGGGGGCCGCCGGGGCCAACGTCCTGACTTTC. The encoded protein is CASYAGRQGAAGANVLTF.

The chain uses TRBV5-1 and TRBJ1-5; D is perhaps TRBD1 (6 bases). With 4 bases removed from V and 5 bases from J, the gap between germline ends came to 13 bases. This CDR3 spans 14 amino acids. Germline lookup yields CDR1 SGHRS and CDR2 YFSETQ. The CDR3 nucleotides read TGCGCCAGCAGCGAGCTTAGGGGGGATCAGCCCCAGCATTTT. Translation: CASSELRGDQPQHF. Together with reference TRBV5-1 and TRBJ1-5, the CDR3 gives the full variable domain: KAGVTQTPRYLIKTRGQQVTLSCSPISGHRSVSWYQQTPGQGLQFLFEYFSETQRNKGNFPGRFSGRQFSNSRSEMNVSTLELGDSALYLCASSELRGDQPQHFGDGTRLSIL.

The gene calls are TRBV19 and TRBJ1-3, with 9 bases identical to TRBD1. The CDR3 is 18 residues long. Trimming at V came to 6 bases and at J to 0 bases, leaving 12 bases not matched to a gene. The germline CDR1 and CDR2 sequences are LNHDA and SQIVND (reference sequence). Written as DNA, the CDR3 is TGTGCCAGTAGCCCCACCGGGACAGGGATCTCCTCTGGAAACACCATATATTTT. Amino acid sequence: CASSPTGTGISSGNTIYF.

CDR3 residues: CASSPGLAGTDTQYF. The CDR3 nucleotides are TGTGCCAGCAGCCCAGGACTAGCGGGGACAGATACGCAGTATTTT. The chain joins TRBV11-3 to TRBJ2-3; TRBD2 agrees at 12 bases. CDR1 and CDR2 (germline): SGHNT, YENEEA. After removal of 5 bases from V and 3 bases from J, the junction contained 3 bases not matched to a gene. The length of the CDR3 is 15 residues.

The genes are TRBV4-1 and TRBJ2-1; the D gene is possibly TRBD2 (7 bases). V dropped 1 base and J dropped 8 bases, with 21 bases sitting between them. Per the germline V gene, CDR1 is MGHRA and CDR2 is YSYEKL. CDR3 length: 17 residues. The CDR3 nucleotides read TGCGCCAGCAGCCAAGGGATGATCGGAGGGGAGGGGGATGAGCAGTTCTTC. Protein: CASSQGMIGGEGDEQFF.

V gene TRBV28 combines with J gene TRBJ1-2; 7 positions agree with TRBD1. The CDR3 is made up of 15 amino acids. The germline V gene encodes CDR1 MDHEN and CDR2 SYDVKM. The V segment lost 4 bases and the J segment 4 bases; nucleotides outside the gene matches: 9. The CDR3 here is CASSSSGTAPYGYTF. CDR3 DNA sequence: TGTGCCAGCAGTTCCTCCGGGACAGCGCCCTATGGCTACACCTTC.

The chain uses TRBV28 and TRBJ1-5, with TRBD1 identical over 10 bases. Germline V gives CDR1 MDHEN, CDR2 SYDVKM. The CDR3 is 16 amino acids. J gave up 3 bases and V 1 base, and 3 bases lay outside the gene matches. This CDR3 reads CASSLLGTGVNQPQHF. CDR3 nucleotide sequence: TGTGCCAGCAGTTTATTAGGGACAGGGGTCAATCAGCCCCAGCATTTT.

Only one count was recorded for this clone. The chain links TRBV5-1 to TRBJ2-2; weak D call: TRBD2 (6 bases). V dropped 4 bases and J dropped 6 bases, with 13 bases sitting between them. CDR1 SGHRS and CDR2 YFSETQ come from the germline V gene. The length of the CDR3 is 14 residues. CDR3 nucleotides: TGCGCCAGCAGCCGCGTTACTAGCCCCGGGGAGCTGTTTTTT. Residues: CASSRVTSPGELFF.

Only a few counts were recorded for this clone. The chain employs TRBV7-2 and TRBJ1-5, with 7 bases that match TRBD1. Trimming took 8 bases from V and 1 from J; bases not matched to a gene: 5. The CDR3 covers 14 residues. Germline CDR1 SGHTA, CDR2 FQGNSA. CDR3: CASRGGGSNQPQHF. The CDR3 DNA is TGTGCCAGCCGAGGGGGCGGGAGCAATCAGCCCCAGCATTTT.

There are a few counts of this clone. The chain links TRBV4-2 to TRBJ1-1; D uncertain. The CDR3 contains 13 residues. Germline V gene sequence: CDR1 LGHNA, CDR2 YNFKEQ. The ends were cut back, 0 bases at V and 8 bases at J, with 10 bases in the middle. The CDR3 DNA sequence: TGTGCCAGCAGCCAAGAAAGGTGGGGAGAAGCTTTCTTT. As protein: CASSQERWGEAFF.

This clone was found once. V and J are TRBV6-4 and TRBJ2-7, with unresolved D. The CDR3 loop spans 16 amino acids. V was cut by 3 bases and J by 3 bases, with 18 bases left in between. Germline CDR1 reads MRHNA; CDR2 reads SNTAGT. CDR3 DNA: TGTGCCAGCAGTGAGTCGGGCGAGACCCTTTGCTACGAGCAGTACTTC. Its protein product is CASSESGETLCYEQYF.

This sequence joins TRBV4-2 and TRBJ1-5; perhaps TRBD1 as D (5 bases). Trimming cost V 0 bases and J 0 bases, with 6 bases left between them. CDR1 and CDR2 (germline): LGHNA, YNFKEQ. This CDR3 spans 15 amino acids. Here the CDR3 reads CASSQDGHSNQPQHF. CDR3 sequence (DNA): TGTGCCAGCAGCCAAGACGGACATAGCAATCAGCCCCAGCATTTT.

The J gene is TRBJ1-2, the V gene TRBV30; D is ambiguous. The ends were cut back, 2 bases at V and 6 bases at J, with 16 bases in the middle. Germline CDR1 reads GTSNPN; CDR2 reads SVGIG (reference sequence). The CDR3 consists of 14 residues. The CDR3 DNA reads TGTGCCTGGAGTCGGGCGAGGGTGGGCGATGGCTACACCTTC. Its translation: CAWSRARVGDGYTF.

The chain combines TRBV4-1 with TRBJ1-2; no clear D. With 3 bases removed from V and 4 bases from J, the gap between germline ends came to 15 bases. This CDR3 region has 15 residues. The germline V gene encodes CDR1 MGHRA and CDR2 YSYEKL. The CDR3 loop reads CASSHPPGVGYGYTF. DNA for the CDR3: TGCGCCAGCAGCCACCCACCAGGTGTCGGCTATGGCTACACCTTC.

The J gene is TRBJ2-7, the V gene TRBV6-1, with D possibly TRBD1 on 5 matching bases. V lost 5 bases and J lost 7, with 18 bases in between. The germline V gene encodes CDR1 MNHNS and CDR2 SASEGT. CDR3 length equals 14 residues. DNA for the CDR3: TGTGCCAGCAGTCCAAAGGGATCGAACAGGGAGCAGTACTTC. Translation: CASSPKGSNREQYF.

The chain combines TRBV10-3 with TRBJ1-2; D may be TRBD1 (6 bases). Deletions cut 4 bases from V and 7 bases from J, with 25 bases between. This CDR3 has 17 amino acids. Germline assignment: CDR1 ENHRY and CDR2 SYGVKD. This CDR3 is CAISADVVGGSHRGYTF. CDR3 nucleotide sequence: TGTGCCATCAGTGCGGATGTAGTGGGGGGCAGCCATCGTGGCTACACCTTC.

This rearrangement joins TRBV19 to TRBJ2-1, with 7 bases fitting TRBD1. Germline V CDR1 and CDR2: LNHDA, SQIVND (reference sequence). The ends lost 5 bases at V and 4 bases at J; junction bases unmatched: 11. The CDR3 covers 16 residues. The CDR3 loop reads CASSLRTGQAYNEQFF. CDR3 in DNA: TGTGCCAGTAGTCTAAGGACAGGCCAGGCGTACAATGAGCAGTTCTTC.

This clone was seen just once. The junction departs from the called germline gene at one end, perhaps through a read error. The chain carries TRBV7-7 and TRBJ2-5; D gene ambiguous. The CDR3 runs 14 residues. Germline-derived CDR1 and CDR2 are SSHAT and FNYEAQ (reference sequence). The CDR3: CASSPTLPRETQYF. Written as DNA, the CDR3 is TGTGCTAGCAGCCCAACATTACCACGGGAGACCCAGTACTTC.

The gene calls are TRBV5-1 and TRBJ1-1; TRBD1 matches 10 bases. The junction had 8 bases not matched to a gene; V was cut back by 4 bases and J by 11 bases. The germline CDR1 and CDR2 sequences are SGHRS and YFSETQ. The CDR3 is 13 residues long. Here the CDR3 DNA reads TGCGCCAGCAGCGGGCGGACAGGGGGGTTCGCTTTCTTT. Encoded protein: CASSGRTGGFAFF. The entire variable domain, with the rest obtained from reference TRBV5-1 and TRBJ1-1, is as follows: KAGVTQTPRYLIKTRGQQVTLSCSPISGHRSVSWYQQTPGQGLQFLFEYFSETQRNKGNFPGRFSGRQFSNSRSEMNVSTLELGDSALYLCASSGRTGGFAFFGQGTRLTVV.